Here is one TCR beta chain with its context. This CDR3 contains 14 residues. Germline V gene sequence: CDR1 MDHEN, CDR2 SYDVKM. The V and J ends lost 3 bases and 3 bases respectively, with 9 bases between them. The data were taken from a study of blood T cell repertoires in COVID-19. Sequenced by immunoSEQ multiplex PCR; TCRdb stores in-frame clones only, minus some. The table lists around 280,000 clones, roughly 87% of them singletons. The sample consisted of PBMCs or T cells enriched from blood (not recorded which). This chain links TRBV28 with TRBJ1-5; the D is unclear. This receptor was identified in a woman between 35 and 50 years old who had recovered from COVID-19. In nucleotides, the CDR3 is TGTGCCAGCAGTTTCGCAGGCGACAATCAGCCCCAGCATTTT. Residues: CASSFAGDNQPQHF.